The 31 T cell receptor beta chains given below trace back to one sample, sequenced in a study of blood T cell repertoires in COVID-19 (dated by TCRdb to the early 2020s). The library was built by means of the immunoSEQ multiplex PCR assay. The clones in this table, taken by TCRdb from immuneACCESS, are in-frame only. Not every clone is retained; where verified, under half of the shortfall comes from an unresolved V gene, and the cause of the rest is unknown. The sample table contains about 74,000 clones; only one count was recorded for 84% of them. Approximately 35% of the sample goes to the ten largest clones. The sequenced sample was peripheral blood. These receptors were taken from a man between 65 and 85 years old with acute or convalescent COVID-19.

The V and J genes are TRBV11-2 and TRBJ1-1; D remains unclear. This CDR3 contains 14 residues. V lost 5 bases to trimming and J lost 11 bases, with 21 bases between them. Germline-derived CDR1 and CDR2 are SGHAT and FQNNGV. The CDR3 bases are TGTGCCAGCAGCCCCTACCGACTTCTTGGGGAGGCTTTCTTT. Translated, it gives CASSPYRLLGEAFF.

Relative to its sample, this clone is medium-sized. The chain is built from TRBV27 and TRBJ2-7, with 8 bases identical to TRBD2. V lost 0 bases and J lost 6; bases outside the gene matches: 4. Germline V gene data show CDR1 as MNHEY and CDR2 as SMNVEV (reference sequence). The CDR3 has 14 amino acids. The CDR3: CASSLSAGGVEQYF. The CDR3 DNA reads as TGTGCCAGCAGTTTATCTGCCGGGGGGGTCGAGCAGTACTTC.

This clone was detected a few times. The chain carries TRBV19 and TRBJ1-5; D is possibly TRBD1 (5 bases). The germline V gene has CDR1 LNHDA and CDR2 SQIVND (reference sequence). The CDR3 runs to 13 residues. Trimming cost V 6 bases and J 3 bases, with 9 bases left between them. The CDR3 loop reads CASSRQINQPQHF. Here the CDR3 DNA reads TGTGCCAGTAGCCGACAGATCAATCAGCCCCAGCATTTT.

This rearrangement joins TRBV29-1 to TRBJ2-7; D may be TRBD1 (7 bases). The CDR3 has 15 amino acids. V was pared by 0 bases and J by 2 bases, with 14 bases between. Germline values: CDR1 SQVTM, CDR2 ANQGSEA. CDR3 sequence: CSVEDGRGQTYEQYF. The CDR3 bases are TGCAGCGTTGAAGATGGGCGGGGACAGACCTACGAGCAGTACTTC.

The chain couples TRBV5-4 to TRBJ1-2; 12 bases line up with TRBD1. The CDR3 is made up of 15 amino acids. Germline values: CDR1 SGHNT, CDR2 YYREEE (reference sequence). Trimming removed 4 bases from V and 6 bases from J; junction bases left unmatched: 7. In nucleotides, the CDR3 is TGTGCCAGCAGCATTGGGACAGGGGGCTGGGATGGCTACACCTTC. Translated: CASSIGTGGWDGYTF.

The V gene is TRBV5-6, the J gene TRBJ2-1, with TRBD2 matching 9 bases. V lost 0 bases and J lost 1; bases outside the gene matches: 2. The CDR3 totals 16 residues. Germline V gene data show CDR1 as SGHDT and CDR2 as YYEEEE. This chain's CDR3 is CASSLGLAESYNEQFF. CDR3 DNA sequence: TGTGCCAGCAGCTTGGGACTAGCGGAATCCTACAATGAGCAGTTCTTC.

For the CDR3, the DNA is TGTGCCAGCAGTTATCGGGACACAACTGAAGCTTTCTTT. This translates into CASSYRDTTEAFF. The chain couples TRBV6-5 to TRBJ1-1, with D possibly matching TRBD1 (6 bases). CDR3 length: 13 amino acids. Per germline, CDR1 MNHEY and CDR2 SVGAGI. Trimming stripped 3 bases from V and 5 bases from J, with 10 bases between.

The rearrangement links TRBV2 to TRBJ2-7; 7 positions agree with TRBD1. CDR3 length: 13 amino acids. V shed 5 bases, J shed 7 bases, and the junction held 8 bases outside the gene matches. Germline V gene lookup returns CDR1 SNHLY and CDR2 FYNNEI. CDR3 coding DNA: TGTGCCAGCAGTCCACAGGGGTCGAGGGAGCAGTACTTC. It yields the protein CASSPQGSREQYF.

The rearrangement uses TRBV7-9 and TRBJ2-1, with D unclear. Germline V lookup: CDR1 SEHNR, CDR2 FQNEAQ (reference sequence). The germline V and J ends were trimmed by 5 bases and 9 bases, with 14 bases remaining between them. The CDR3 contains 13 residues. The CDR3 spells CASSLHGPGEQFF. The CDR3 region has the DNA TGTGCCAGCAGCCTACATGGCCCGGGTGAGCAGTTCTTC.

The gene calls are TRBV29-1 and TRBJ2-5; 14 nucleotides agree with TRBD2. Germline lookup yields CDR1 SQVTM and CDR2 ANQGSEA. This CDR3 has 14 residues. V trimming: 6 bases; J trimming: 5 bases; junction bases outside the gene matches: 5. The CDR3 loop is CSVRGTSGGETQYF. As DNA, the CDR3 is TGCAGCGTGAGGGGGACTAGCGGGGGCGAGACCCAGTACTTC. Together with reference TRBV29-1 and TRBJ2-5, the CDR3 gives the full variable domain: SAVISQKPSRDICQRGTSLTIQCQVDSQVTMMFWYRQQPGQSLTLIATANQGSEATYESGFVIDKFPISRPNLTFSTLTVSNMSPEDSSIYLCSVRGTSGGETQYFGPGTRLLVL.

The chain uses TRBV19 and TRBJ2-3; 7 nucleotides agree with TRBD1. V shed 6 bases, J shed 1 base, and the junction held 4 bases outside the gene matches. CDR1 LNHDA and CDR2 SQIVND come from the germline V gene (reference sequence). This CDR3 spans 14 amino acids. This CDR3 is CASRWQGGTDTQYF. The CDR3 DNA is TGTGCCAGTAGATGGCAGGGGGGCACAGATACGCAGTATTTT.

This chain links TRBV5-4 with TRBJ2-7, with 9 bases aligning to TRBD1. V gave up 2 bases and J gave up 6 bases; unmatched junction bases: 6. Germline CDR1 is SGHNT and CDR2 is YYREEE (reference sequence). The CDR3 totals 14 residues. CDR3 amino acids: CASSLWDRVPEQYF. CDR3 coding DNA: TGTGCCAGCAGCTTATGGGACAGGGTCCCCGAGCAGTACTTC.

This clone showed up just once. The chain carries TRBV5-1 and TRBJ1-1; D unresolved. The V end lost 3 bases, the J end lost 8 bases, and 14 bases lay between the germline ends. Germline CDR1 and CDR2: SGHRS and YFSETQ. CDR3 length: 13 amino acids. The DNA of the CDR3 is TGCGCCAGCAGCTGGGATGCGGGCCGGGAAGCTTTCTTT. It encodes CASSWDAGREAFF.

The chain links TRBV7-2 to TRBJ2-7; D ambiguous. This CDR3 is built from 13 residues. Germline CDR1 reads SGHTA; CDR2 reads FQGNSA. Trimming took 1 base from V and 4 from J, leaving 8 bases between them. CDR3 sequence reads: CASSLGVEYEQYF. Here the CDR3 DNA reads TGTGCCAGCAGCTTAGGGGTGGAGTACGAGCAGTACTTC.

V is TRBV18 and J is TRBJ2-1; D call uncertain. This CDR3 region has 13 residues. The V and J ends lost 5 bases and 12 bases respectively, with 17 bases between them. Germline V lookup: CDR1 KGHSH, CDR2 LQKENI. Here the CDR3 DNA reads TGTGCCAGCTCAGAGACATCAGCTGTTTCGCAGTTCTTC. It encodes CASSETSAVSQFF.

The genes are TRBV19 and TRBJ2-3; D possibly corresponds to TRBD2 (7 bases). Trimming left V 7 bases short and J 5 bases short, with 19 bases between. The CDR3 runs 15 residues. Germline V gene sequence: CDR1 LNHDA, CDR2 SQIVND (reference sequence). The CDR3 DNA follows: TGTGCCAGTACCTTTGGGGGGGGCGGGGTAGATACGCAGTATTTT. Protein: CASTFGGGGVDTQYF.

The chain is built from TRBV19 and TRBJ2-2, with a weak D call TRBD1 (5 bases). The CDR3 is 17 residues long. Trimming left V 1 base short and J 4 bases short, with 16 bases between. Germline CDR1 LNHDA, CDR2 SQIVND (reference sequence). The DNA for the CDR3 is TGTGCCAGTAGTATAGCAGGGTCTACTCTCCGCACCGGGGAGCTGTTTTTT. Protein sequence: CASSIAGSTLRTGELFF. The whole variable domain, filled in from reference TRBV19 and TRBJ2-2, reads DGGITQSPKYLFRKEGQNVTLSCEQNLNHDAMYWYRQDPGQGLRLIYYSQIVNDFQKGDIAEGYSVSREKKESFPLTVTSAQKNPTAFYLCASSIAGSTLRTGELFFGEGSRLTVL.

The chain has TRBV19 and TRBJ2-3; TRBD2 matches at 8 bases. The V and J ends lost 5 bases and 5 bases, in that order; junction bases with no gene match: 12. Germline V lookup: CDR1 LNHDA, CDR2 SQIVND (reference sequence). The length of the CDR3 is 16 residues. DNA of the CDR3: TGTGCCAGTAGTCTAGGCTCAGCGGGAGAAAGAGATACGCAGTATTTT. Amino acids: CASSLGSAGERDTQYF. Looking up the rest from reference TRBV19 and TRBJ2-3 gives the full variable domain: DGGITQSPKYLFRKEGQNVTLSCEQNLNHDAMYWYRQDPGQGLRLIYYSQIVNDFQKGDIAEGYSVSREKKESFPLTVTSAQKNPTAFYLCASSLGSAGERDTQYFGPGTRLTVL.

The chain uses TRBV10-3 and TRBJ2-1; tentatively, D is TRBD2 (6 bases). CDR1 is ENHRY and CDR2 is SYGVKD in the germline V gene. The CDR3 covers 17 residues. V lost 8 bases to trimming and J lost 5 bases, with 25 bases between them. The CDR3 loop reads CAIGGWSTGSPNNEQFF. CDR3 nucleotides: TGTGCCATCGGGGGGTGGAGCACGGGGTCTCCTAACAATGAGCAGTTCTTC.

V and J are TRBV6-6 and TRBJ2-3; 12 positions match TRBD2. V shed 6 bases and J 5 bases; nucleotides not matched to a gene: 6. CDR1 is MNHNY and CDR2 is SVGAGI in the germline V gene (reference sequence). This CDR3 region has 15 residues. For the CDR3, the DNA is TGTGCCAGCAGGCCTAGCGGGGGGGCTAGAGATACGCAGTATTTT. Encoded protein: CASRPSGGARDTQYF.

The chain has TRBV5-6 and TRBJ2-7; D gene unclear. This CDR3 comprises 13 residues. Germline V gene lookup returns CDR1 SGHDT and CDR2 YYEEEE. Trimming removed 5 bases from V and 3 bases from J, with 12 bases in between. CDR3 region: CASSEGVRYEQYF. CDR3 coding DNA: TGTGCCAGCAGTGAAGGAGTCCGCTACGAGCAGTACTTC. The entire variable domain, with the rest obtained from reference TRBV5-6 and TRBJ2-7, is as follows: DAGVTQSPTHLIKTRGQQVTLRCSPKSGHDTVSWYQQALGQGPQFIFQYYEEEERQRGNFPDRFSGHQFPNYSSELNVNALLLGDSALYLCASSEGVRYEQYFGPGTRLTVT.

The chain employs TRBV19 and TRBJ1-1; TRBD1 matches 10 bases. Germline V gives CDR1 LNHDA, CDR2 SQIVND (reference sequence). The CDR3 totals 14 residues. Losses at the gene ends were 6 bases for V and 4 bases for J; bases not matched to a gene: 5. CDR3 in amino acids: CASRPGQGITEAFF. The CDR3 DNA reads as TGTGCCAGTAGACCGGGACAGGGGATCACTGAAGCTTTCTTT.

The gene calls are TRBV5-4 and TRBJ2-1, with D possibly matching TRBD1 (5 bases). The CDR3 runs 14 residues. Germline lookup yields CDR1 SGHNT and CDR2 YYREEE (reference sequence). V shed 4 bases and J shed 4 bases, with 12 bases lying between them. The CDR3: CASSQQSGYNEQFF. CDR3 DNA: TGTGCCAGCAGCCAGCAATCAGGGTACAATGAGCAGTTCTTC.

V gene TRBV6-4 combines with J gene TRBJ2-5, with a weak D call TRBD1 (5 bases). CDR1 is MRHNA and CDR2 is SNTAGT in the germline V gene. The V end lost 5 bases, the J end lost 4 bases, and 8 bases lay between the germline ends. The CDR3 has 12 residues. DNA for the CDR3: TGTGCCAGCAGTTATGGGGCAGAGACCCAGTACTTC. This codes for CASSYGAETQYF.

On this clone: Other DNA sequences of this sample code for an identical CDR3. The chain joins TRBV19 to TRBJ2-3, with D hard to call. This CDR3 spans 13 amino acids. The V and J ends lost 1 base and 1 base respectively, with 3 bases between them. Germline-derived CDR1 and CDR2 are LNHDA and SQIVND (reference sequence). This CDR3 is CASSIAGTDTQYF. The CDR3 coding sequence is TGTGCCAGTAGTATAGCCGGCACAGATACGCAGTATTTT.

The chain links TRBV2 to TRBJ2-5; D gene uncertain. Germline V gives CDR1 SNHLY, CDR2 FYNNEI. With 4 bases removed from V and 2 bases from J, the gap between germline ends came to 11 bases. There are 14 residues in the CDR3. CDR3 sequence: CASSVGLLQETQYF. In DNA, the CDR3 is TGTGCCAGCAGTGTTGGGCTTCTACAAGAGACCCAGTACTTC.

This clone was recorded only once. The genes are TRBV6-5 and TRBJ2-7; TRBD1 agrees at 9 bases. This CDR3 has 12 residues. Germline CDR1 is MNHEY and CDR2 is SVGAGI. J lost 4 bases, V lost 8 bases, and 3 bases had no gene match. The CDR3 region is CASWDRVYEQYF. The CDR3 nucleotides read TGTGCCAGCTGGGACAGGGTGTACGAGCAGTACTTC.

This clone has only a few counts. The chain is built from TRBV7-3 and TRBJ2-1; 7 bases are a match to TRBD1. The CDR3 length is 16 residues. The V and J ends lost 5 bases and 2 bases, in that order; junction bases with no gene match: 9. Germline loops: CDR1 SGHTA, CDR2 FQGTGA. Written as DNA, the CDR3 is TGTGCCAGCAGCGGGACGACAGGGATAGCCTACAATGAGCAGTTCTTC. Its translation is CASSGTTGIAYNEQFF.

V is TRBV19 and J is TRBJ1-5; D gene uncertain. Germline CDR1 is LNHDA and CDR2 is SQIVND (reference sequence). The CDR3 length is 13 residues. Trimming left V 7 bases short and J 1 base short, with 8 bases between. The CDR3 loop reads CASNRGSNQPQHF. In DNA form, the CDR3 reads TGTGCCAGTAATAGAGGGAGCAATCAGCCCCAGCATTTT.

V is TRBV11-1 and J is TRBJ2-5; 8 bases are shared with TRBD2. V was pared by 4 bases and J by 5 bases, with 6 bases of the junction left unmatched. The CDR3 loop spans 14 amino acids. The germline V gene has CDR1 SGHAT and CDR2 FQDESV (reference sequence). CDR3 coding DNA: TGTGCCAGCAGCTCCGGGACTAGTCAGGAGACCCAGTACTTC. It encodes CASSSGTSQETQYF. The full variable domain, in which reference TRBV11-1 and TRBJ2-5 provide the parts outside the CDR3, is EAEVAQSPRYKITEKSQAVAFWCDPISGHATLYWYRQILGQGPELLVQFQDESVVDDSQLPKDRFSAERLKGVDSTLKIQPAELGDSAMYLCASSSGTSQETQYFGPGTRLLVL.

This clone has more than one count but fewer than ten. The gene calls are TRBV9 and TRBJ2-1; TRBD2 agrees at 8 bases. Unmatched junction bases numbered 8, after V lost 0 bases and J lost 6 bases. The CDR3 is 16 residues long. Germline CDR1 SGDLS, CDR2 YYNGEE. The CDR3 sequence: CASSVALIAGSNEQFF. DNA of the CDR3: TGTGCCAGCAGCGTAGCTTTGATAGCGGGGTCCAATGAGCAGTTCTTC. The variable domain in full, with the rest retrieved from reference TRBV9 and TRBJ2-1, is DSGVTQTPKHLITATGQRVTLRCSPRSGDLSVYWYQQSLDQGLQFLIQYYNGEERAKGNILERFSAQQFPDLHSELNLSSLELGDSALYFCASSVALIAGSNEQFFGPGTRLTVL.